Listed here is a single T cell receptor beta chain. Its antigen is still unknown. These data belong to a study of cytomegalovirus exposure and HLA in healthy donors. Study-level results: 87-base-pair reads could not separate some V segments, including TRBV6-2 and TRBV6-3. Investigators reported around 150 TCR beta chains as tied to cytomegalovirus. The productive fraction for most TCR beta V segments was about 90% or about 30% in an earlier analysis.

PCR employed 60 Vbeta and 13 Jbeta primers. Method: immunoSEQ multiplex PCR; TCRdb's copy keeps in-frame clones and lacks some. Its table lists about 88,000 clones. With V trimmed by 6 bases and J by 4 bases, 9 bases remained unmatched. CDR1 is SGHNT, CDR2 YYREEE, per germline (reference sequence). The CDR3 sequence is 15 residues long. This chain joins TRBV5-4 and TRBJ2-7, with 11 bases lining up with TRBD1. This TCR was sampled from a girl aged 10 to 17 in good health and CMV-seropositive. The sequencing input was PBMCs. The CDR3 sequence is CASNLDGTGGYEQYF. CDR3 nucleotides: TGTGCCAGCAATTTAGATGGGACAGGGGGTTACGAGCAGTACTTC.